This T cell receptor (beta chain) was sequenced during a study of T cell changes during pregnancy in multiple sclerosis. This CDR3 region has 15 residues. The germline CDR1 and CDR2 sequences are LGHNA and YSLEER. V trimming: 0 bases; J trimming: 5 bases; junction bases outside the gene matches: 2. TCRdb's table, derived via immunoSEQ multiplex PCR, lists solely in-frame clones and lacks some. The top ten hold about 1.2% of the sample, which has 40,000 to 50,000 clones, approximately 92% seen once. The V call is TRBV4-3, the J call TRBJ1-5, with 9 positions matching TRBD1. This specimen was CD4+ T cells from peripheral blood mononuclear cells, taken in the first trimester of pregnancy. The TCR comes from a female donor with multiple sclerosis, enrolled in a pregnancy study. The CDR3: CASSQEWTGDQPQHF. CDR3 nucleotide sequence: TGCGCCAGCAGCCAAGAGTGGACAGGGGATCAGCCCCAGCATTTT.